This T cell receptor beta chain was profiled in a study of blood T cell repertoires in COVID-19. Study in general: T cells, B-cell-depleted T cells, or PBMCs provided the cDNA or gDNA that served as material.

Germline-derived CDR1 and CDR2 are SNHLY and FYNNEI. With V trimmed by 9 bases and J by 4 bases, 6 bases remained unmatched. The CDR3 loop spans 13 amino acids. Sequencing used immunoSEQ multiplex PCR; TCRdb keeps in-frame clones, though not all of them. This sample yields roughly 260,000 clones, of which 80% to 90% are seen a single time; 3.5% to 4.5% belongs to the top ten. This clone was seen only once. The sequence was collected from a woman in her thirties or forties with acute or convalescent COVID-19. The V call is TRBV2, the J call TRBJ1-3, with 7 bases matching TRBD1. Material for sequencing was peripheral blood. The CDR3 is CARKDRDGNTIYF. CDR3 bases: TGTGCCAGAAAAGACAGGGACGGAAACACCATATATTTT.